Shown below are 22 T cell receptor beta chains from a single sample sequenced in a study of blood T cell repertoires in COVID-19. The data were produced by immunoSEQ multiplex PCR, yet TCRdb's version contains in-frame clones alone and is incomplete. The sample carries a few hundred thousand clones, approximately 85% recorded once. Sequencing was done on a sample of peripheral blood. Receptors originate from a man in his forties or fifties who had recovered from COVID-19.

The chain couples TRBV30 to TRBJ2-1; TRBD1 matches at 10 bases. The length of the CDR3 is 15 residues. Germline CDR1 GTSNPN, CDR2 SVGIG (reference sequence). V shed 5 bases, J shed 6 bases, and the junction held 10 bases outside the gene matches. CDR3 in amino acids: CAWGPGTGAFNEQFF. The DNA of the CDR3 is TGTGCCTGGGGTCCCGGGACAGGGGCCTTCAATGAGCAGTTCTTC.

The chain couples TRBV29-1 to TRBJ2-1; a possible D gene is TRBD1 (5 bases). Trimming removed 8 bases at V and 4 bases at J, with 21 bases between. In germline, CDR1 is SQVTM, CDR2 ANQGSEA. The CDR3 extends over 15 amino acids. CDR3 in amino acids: CSSSPRLQEYNEQFF. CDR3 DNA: TGCAGCAGCTCTCCGCGGCTACAGGAATACAATGAGCAGTTCTTC.

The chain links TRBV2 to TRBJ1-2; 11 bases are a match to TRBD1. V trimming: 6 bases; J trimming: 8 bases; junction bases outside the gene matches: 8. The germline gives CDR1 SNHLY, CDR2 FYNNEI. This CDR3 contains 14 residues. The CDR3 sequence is CASRRGQGAPGYTF. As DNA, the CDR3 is TGTGCCAGCAGGCGAGGACAGGGGGCGCCAGGCTACACCTTC.

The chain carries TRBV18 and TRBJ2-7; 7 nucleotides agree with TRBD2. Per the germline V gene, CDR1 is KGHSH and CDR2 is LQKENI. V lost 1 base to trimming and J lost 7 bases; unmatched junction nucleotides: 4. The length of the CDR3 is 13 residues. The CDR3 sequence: CASSPRGGEEQYF. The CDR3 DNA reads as TGTGCCAGCTCACCACGGGGAGGGGAGGAGCAGTACTTC.

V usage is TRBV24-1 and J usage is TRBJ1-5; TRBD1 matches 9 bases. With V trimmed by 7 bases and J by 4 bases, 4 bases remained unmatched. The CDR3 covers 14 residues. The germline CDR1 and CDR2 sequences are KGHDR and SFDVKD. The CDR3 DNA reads TGTGCCACCAGGGGACAGGGAAATAATCAGCCCCAGCATTTT. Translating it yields CATRGQGNNQPQHF.

CDR3 loop: CASSNSGRLNTDTQYF. The CDR3 coding sequence is TGTGCCAGCAGCAATAGCGGGAGGCTTAACACAGATACGCAGTATTTT. The chain links TRBV3-1 (or the pseudogene TRBV3-2) to TRBJ2-3; 10 nucleotides match TRBD2. The ends lost 5 bases at V and 2 bases at J; junction bases unmatched: 7. The CDR3 spans 16 residues. In germline, CDR1 is LGHDT, CDR2 YNNKEL (reference sequence).

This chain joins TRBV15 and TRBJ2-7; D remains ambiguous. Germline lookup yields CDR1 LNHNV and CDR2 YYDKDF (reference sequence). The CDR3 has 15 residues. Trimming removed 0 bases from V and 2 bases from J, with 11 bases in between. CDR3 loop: CATSRDLTATYEQYF. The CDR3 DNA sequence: TGTGCCACCAGCAGAGATCTCACAGCAACCTACGAGCAGTACTTC.

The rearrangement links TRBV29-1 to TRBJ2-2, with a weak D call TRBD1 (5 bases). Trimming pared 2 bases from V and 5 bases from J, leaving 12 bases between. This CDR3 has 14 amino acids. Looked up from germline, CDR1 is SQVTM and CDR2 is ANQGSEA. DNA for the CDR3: TGCAGCGTTGAAAAAGGGGTCAATACCGGGGAGCTGTTTTTT. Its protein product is CSVEKGVNTGELFF.

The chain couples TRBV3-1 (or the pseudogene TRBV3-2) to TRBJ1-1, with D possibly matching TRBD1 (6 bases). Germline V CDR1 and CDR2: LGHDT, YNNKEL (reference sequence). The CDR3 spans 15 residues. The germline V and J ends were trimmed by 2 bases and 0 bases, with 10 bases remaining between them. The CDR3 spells CASSQTPGVNTEAFF. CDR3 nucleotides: TGTGCCAGCAGCCAAACACCAGGGGTGAACACTGAAGCTTTCTTT.

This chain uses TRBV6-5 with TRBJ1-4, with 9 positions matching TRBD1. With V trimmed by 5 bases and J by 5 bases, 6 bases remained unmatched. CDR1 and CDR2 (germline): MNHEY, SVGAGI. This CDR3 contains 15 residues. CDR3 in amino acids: CASSNTGTGNEKLFF. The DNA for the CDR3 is TGTGCCAGCAGTAACACCGGGACAGGGAATGAAAAACTGTTTTTT.

The CDR3 nucleotides are TGTGCCAGCAGCTTCTGGTTAGCGGGAAAGCTGAAGGAGCAGTACTTC. Translation gives CASSFWLAGKLKEQYF. The gene calls are TRBV11-2 and TRBJ2-7; TRBD2 matches at 8 bases. Germline V gene sequence: CDR1 SGHAT, CDR2 FQNNGV. V gave up 3 bases and J gave up 7 bases; unmatched junction bases: 14. There are 16 residues in the CDR3. Full variable domain (missing parts from reference TRBV11-2 and TRBJ2-7): EAGVAQSPRYKIIEKRQSVAFWCNPISGHATLYWYQQILGQGPKLLIQFQNNGVVDDSQLPKDRFSAERLKGVDSTLKIQPAKLEDSAVYLCASSFWLAGKLKEQYFGPGTRLTVT.

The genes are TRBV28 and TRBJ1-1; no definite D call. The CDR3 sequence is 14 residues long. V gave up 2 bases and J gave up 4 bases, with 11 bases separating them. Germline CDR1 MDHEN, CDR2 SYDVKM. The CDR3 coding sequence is TGTGCCAGCAGTTTAATCTACGGGTCCACTGAAGCTTTCTTT. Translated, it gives CASSLIYGSTEAFF.

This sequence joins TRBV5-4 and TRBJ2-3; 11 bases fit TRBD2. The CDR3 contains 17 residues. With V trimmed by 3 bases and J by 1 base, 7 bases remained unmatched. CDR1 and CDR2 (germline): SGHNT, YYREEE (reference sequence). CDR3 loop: CASSSRTSGRRTDTQYF. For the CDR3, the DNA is TGTGCCAGCAGCTCGAGGACTAGCGGGCGTCGCACAGATACGCAGTATTTT.

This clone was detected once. CDR3 DNA sequence: TGTGCCAGCAGTTTTCTGGGGACTAGCCCCCAGAAGACGCAGTATTTT. Translation: CASSFLGTSPQKTQYF. The chain is built from TRBV27 and TRBJ2-3, with TRBD2 matching over 9 bases. CDR1 is MNHEY, CDR2 SMNVEV, per germline (reference sequence). Unmatched junction bases numbered 13, after V lost 3 bases and J lost 9 bases. The CDR3 spans 16 residues.

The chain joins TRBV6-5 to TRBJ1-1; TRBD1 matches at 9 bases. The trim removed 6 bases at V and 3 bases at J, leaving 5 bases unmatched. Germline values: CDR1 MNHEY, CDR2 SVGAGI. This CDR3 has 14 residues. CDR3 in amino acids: CASSLDRGDTEAFF. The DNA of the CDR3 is TGTGCCAGCAGCCTCGACAGGGGGGACACTGAAGCTTTCTTT.

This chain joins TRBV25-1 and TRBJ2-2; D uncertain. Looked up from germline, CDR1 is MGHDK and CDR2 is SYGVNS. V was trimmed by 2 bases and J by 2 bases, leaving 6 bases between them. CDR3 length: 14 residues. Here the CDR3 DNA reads TGTGCCAGCAGTGAAGGCCTCAACACCGGGGAGCTGTTTTTT. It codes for CASSEGLNTGELFF.

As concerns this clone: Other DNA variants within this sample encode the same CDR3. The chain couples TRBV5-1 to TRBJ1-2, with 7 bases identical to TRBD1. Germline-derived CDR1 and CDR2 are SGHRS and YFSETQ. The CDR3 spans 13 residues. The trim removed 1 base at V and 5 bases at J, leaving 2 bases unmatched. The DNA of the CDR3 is TGCGCCAGCAGCTTGACAGGGGAGTATGGCTACACCTTC. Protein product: CASSLTGEYGYTF.

CDR3 in amino acids: CASSLLAGDQETQYF. The CDR3, as DNA: TGCGCCAGCAGCCTACTAGCGGGAGACCAAGAGACCCAGTACTTC. This chain links TRBV4-1 with TRBJ2-5; TRBD2 aligns across 11 bases. The J segment lost 0 bases and the V segment lost 4 bases, leaving 1 base of the junction unmatched. The germline V gene encodes CDR1 MGHRA and CDR2 YSYEKL. The CDR3 is made up of 15 amino acids.

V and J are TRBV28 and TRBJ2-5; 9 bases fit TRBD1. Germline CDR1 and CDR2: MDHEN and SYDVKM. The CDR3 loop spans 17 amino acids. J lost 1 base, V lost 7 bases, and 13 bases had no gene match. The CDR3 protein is CASTLGGTGNRQETQYF. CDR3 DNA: TGTGCCAGCACCCTAGGGGGGACAGGGAACCGCCAAGAGACCCAGTACTTC.

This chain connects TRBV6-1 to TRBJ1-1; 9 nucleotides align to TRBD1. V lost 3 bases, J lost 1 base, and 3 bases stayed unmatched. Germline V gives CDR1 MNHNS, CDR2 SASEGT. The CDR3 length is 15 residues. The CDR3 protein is CASSDTGGANTEAFF. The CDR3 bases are TGTGCCAGCAGTGACACAGGGGGCGCGAACACTGAAGCTTTCTTT.

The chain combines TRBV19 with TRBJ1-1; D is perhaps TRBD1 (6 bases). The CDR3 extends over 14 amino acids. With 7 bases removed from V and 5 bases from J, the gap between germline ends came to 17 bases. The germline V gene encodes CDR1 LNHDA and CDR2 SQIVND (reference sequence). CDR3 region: CASTLGGLGTEAFF. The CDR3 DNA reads TGTGCCAGTACCCTAGGGGGTTTAGGGACTGAAGCTTTCTTT.

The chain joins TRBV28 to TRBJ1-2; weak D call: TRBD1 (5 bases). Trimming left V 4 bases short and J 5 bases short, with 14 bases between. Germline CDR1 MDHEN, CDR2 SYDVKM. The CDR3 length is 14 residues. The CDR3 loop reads CASSWGVGYYGYTF. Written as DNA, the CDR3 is TGTGCCAGCAGTTGGGGGGTAGGGTATTATGGCTACACCTTC.